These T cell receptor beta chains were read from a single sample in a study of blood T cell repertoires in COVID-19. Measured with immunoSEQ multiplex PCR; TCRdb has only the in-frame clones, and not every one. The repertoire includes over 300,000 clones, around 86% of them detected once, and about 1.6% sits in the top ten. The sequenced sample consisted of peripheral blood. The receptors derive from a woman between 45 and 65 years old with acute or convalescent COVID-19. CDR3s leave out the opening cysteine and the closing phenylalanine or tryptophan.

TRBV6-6,ASSFRPIGVADTQY
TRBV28,ASSSSLPGQGKSSSYNEQF
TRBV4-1,ASSPSTSGSYNEQF
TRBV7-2,ASSLALRQGYEQY
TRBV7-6,ASSAYGTGEHGYT
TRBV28,ASSSTRGYT
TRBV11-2,ASSQGLVGTQY
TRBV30,AAPGPLGNTIY
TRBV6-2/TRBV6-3,ASSSARSLTGMNTEAF
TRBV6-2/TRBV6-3,ASSYSRQNYGYT
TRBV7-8,ASSFPRGRRSQETQY
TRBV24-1,ATSDGGLAGGPNTQY
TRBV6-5,ASRRGQINQPQH
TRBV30,AWTVGGTDTQY
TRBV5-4,ASSTDRGRVNSPLH
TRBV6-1,ASSEDRARYGYT
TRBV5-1,ASSLFGEVGEQY
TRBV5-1,ASSLAAGGYTEAF
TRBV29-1,SVEDRTNYGYT
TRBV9,ASSVEGTANSPLH
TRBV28,ASRGQAYAGYGYT
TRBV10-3,AIGATSYEQY
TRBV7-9,ASSVGSISYEQY
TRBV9,ASSATGQVNQPQH
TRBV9,ASSVDRDRGGELF